This T cell receptor beta chain emerged from a study of blood T cell repertoires in COVID-19. Study overall: In each case, the material was cDNA or gDNA derived from T cells, B-cell-depleted T cells, or PBMCs.

This CDR3 spans 14 amino acids. The junction had 16 bases not matched to a gene; V was cut back by 11 bases and J by 6 bases. Germline V gene lookup returns CDR1 ENHRY and CDR2 SYGVKD. Self-reported history from a screening survey and questionnaire set each donor's cohort. The repertoire was sequenced with immunoSEQ multiplex PCR; TCRdb's copy has only in-frame clones and lacks some. In the table there are 250,000 to 350,000 clones, roughly 85% of which are singletons. Sequencing was done on a sample of PBMCs or T cells enriched from blood (not recorded which). The clonotype was recovered from a woman aged 25-40 years who had recovered from COVID-19. The chain employs TRBV10-3 and TRBJ2-7; TRBD2 matches at 7 bases. The CDR3 DNA sequence: TGTGCCTCCCAGGGAGGGCTGGGGCTACGCGAGCAGTACTTC. Protein product: CASQGGLGLREQYF.